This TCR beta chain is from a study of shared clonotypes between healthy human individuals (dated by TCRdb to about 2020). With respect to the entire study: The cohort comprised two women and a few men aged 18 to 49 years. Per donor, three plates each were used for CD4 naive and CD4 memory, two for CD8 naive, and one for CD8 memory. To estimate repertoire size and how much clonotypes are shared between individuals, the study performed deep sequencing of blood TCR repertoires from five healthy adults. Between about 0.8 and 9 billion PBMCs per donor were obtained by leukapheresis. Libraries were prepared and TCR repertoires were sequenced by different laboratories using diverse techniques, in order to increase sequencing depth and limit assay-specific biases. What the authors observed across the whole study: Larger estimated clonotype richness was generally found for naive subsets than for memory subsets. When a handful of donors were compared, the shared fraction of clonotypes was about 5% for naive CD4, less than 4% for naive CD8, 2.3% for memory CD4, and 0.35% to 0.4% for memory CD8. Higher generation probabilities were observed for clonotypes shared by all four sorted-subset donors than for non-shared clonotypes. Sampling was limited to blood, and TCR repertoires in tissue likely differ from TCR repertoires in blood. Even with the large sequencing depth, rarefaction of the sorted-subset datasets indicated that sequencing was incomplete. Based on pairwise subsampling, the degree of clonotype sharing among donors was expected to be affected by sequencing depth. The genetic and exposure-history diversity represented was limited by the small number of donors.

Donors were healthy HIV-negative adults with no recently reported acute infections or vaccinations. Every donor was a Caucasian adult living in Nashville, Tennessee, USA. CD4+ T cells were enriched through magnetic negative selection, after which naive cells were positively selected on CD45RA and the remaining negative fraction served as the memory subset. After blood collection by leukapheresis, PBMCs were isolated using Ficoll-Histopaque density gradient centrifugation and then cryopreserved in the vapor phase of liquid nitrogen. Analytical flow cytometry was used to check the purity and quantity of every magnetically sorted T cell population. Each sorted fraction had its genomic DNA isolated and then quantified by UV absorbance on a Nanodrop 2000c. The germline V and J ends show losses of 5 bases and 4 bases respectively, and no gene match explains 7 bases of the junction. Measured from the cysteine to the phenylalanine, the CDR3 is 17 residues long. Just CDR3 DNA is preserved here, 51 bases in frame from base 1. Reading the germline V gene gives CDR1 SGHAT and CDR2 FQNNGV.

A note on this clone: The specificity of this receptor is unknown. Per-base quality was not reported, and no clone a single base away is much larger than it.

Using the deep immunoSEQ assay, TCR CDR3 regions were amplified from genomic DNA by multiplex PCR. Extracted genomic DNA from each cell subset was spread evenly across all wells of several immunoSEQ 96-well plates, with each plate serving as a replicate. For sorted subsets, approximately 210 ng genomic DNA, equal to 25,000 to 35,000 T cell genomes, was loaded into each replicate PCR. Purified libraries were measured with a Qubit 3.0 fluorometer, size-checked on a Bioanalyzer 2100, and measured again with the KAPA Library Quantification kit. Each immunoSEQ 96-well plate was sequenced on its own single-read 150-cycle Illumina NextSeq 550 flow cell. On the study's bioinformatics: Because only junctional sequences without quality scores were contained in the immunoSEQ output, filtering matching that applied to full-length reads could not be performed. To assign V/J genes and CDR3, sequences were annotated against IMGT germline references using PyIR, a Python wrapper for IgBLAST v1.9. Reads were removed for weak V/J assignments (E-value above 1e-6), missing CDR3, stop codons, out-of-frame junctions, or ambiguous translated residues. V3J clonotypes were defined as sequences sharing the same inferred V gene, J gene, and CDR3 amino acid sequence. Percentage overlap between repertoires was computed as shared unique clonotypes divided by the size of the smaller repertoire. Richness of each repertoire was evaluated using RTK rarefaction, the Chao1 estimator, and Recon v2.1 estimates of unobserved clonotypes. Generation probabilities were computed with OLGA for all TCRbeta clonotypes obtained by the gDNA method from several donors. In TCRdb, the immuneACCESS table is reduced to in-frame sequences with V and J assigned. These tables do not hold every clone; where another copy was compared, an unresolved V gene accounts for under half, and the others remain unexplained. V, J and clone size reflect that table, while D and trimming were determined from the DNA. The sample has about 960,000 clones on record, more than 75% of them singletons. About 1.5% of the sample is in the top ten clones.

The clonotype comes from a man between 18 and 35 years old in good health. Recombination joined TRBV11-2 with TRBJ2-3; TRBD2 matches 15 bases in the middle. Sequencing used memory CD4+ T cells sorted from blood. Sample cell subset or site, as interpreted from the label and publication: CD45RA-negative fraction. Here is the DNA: TGTGCCAGCAGCCCACTTGGACTAGCGGGAGGGCCAGATACGCAGTATTTT. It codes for CASSPLGLAGGPDTQYF.